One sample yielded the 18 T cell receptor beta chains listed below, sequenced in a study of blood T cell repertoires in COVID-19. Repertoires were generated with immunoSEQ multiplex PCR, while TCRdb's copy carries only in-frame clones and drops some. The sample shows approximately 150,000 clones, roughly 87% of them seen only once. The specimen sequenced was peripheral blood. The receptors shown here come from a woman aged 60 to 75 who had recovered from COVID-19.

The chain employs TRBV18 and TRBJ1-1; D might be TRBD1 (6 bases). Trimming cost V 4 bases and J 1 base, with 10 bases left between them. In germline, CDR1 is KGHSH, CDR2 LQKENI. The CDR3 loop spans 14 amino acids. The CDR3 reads CASSLKQGNTEAFF. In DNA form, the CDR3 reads TGTGCCAGCTCACTGAAACAGGGGAACACTGAAGCTTTCTTT.

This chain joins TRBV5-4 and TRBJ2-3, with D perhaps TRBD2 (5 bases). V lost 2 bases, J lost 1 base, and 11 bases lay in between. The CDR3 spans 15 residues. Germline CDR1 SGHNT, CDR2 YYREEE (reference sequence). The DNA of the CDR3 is TGTGCCAGCAGCTTTTCTAGCTTCGGCACAGATACGCAGTATTTT. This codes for CASSFSSFGTDTQYF.

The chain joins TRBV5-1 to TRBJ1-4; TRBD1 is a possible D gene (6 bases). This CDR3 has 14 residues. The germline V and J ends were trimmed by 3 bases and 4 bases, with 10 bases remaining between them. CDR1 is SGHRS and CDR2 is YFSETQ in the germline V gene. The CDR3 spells CASSSQGNNEKLFF. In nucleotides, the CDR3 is TGCGCCAGCAGCTCACAGGGAAATAATGAAAAACTGTTTTTT.

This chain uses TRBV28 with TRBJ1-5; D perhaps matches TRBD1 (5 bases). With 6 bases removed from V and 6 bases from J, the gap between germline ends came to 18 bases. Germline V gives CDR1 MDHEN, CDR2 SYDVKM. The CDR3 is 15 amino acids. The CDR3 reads CASRSLGVGGQPQHF. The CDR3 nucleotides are TGTGCCAGCAGATCCTTAGGGGTGGGAGGTCAGCCCCAGCATTTT.

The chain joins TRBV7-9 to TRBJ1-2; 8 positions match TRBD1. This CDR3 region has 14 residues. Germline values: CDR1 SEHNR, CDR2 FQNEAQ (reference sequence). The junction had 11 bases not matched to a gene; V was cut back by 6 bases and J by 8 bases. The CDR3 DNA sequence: TGTGCCAGCAGACCTGACGGACAGGGACGCGGCTACACCTTC. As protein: CASRPDGQGRGYTF. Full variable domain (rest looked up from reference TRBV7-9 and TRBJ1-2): DTGVSQNPRHKITKRGQNVTFRCDPISEHNRLYWYRQTLGQGPEFLTYFQNEAQLEKSRLLSDRFSAERPKGSFSTLEIQRTEQGDSAMYLCASRPDGQGRGYTFGSGTRLTVV.

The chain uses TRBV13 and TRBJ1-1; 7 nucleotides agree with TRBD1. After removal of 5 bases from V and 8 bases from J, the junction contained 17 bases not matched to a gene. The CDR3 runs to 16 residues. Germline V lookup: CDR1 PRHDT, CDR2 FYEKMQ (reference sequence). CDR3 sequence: CASSHSRGGGSEEAFF. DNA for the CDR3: TGTGCCAGCAGCCATTCGAGAGGAGGGGGCTCAGAAGAAGCTTTCTTT.

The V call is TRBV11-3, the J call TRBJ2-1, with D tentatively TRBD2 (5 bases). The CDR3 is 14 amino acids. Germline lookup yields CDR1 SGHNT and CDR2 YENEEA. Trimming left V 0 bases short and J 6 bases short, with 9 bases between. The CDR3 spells CASSLERASNEQFF. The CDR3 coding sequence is TGTGCCAGCAGCTTAGAGAGGGCGAGCAATGAGCAGTTCTTC.

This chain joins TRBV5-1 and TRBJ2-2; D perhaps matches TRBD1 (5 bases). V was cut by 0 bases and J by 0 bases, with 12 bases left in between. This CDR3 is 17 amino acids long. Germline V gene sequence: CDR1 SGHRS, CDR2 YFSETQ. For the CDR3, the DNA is TGCGCCAGCAGCTTGGCCGACAGCTACGCGAACACCGGGGAGCTGTTTTTT. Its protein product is CASSLADSYANTGELFF.

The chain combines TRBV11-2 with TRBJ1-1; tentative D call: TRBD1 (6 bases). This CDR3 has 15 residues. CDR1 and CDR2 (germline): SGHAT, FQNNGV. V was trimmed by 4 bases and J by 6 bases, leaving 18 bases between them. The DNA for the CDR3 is TGTGCCAGCAGCTCTCGGGACACCTTGAGGGCTGAAGCTTTCTTT. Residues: CASSSRDTLRAEAFF.

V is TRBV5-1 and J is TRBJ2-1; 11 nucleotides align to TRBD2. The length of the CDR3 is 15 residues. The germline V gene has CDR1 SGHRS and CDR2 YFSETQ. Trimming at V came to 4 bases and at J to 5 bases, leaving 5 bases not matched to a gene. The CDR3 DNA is TGCGCCAGCAGCATTCTAGCGGGGGGTGACAATGAGCAGTTCTTC. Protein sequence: CASSILAGGDNEQFF.

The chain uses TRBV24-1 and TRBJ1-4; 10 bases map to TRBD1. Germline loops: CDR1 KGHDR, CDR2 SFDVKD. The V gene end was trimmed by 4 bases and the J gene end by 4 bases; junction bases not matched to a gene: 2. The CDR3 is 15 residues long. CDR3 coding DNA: TGTGCCACCAGTGACGGGACAGGGGATAATGAAAAACTGTTTTTT. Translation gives CATSDGTGDNEKLFF.

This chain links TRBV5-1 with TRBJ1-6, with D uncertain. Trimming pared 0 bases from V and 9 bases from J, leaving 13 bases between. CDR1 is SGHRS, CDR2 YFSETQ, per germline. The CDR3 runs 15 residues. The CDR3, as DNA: TGCGCCAGCAGCTTGGCCTTCGGGATTTCTTCACCCCTCCACTTT. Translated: CASSLAFGISSPLHF.

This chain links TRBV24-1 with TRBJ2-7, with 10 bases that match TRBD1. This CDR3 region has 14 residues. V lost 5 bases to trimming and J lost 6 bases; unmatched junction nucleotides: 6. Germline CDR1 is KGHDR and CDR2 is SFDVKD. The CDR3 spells CATSGDRGFSEQYF. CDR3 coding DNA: TGTGCCACCAGTGGGGACAGGGGATTTTCCGAGCAGTACTTC.

The CDR3 DNA reads TGTGCCAGCATTGGAGCGGACAGGGTTTATGGCTACACCTTC. Translating it yields CASIGADRVYGYTF. The V call is TRBV2, the J call TRBJ1-2; 8 bases map to TRBD1. CDR1 and CDR2 from the germline V gene are SNHLY and FYNNEI. The V and J ends lost 7 bases and 5 bases, in that order; junction bases with no gene match: 9. The CDR3 totals 14 residues.

The CDR3 loop reads CASSQRGAADTQYF. CDR3 DNA: TGTGCCAGCAGCCAGCGGGGGGCCGCAGATACGCAGTATTTT. This chain links TRBV3-1 (or the pseudogene TRBV3-2) with TRBJ2-3; 8 bases line up with TRBD2. The length of the CDR3 is 14 residues. Germline V gene data show CDR1 as LGHDT and CDR2 as YNNKEL (reference sequence). With 3 bases clipped from V and 4 bases from J, the junction kept 3 bases outside the gene matches.

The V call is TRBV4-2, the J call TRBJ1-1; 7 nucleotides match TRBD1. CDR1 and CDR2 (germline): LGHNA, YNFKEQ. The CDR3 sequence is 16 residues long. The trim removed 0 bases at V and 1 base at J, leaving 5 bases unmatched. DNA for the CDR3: TGTGCCAGCAGCCAAGACACCGGGACAGCGAACACTGAAGCTTTCTTT. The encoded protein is CASSQDTGTANTEAFF.

DNA for the CDR3: TGTGCCAGCAGCTCCGTCCTAATGGTAAATGGCTACACCTTC. This gives the protein CASSSVLMVNGYTF. This sequence joins TRBV7-2 and TRBJ1-2, with D uncertain. Germline V lookup: CDR1 SGHTA, CDR2 FQGNSA. Trimming removed 4 bases at V and 6 bases at J, with 15 bases between. This CDR3 region has 14 residues.

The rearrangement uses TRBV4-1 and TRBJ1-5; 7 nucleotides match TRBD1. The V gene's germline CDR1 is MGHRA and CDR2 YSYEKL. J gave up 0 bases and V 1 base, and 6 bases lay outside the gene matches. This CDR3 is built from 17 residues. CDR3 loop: CASSQVPGTVSNQPQHF. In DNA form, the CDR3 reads TGCGCCAGCAGCCAAGTACCGGGGACAGTTAGCAATCAGCCCCAGCATTTT.